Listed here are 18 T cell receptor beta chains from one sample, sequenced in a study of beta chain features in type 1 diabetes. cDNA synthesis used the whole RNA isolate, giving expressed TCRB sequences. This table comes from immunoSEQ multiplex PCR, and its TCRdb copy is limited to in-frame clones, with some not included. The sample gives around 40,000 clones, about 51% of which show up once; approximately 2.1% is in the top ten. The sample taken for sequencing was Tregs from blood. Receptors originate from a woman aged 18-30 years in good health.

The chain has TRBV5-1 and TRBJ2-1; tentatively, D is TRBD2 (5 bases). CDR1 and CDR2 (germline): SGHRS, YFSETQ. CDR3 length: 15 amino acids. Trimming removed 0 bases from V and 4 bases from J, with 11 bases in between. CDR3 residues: CASSLDGVAYNEQFF. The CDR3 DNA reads TGCGCCAGCAGCTTGGACGGGGTGGCGTACAATGAGCAGTTCTTC.

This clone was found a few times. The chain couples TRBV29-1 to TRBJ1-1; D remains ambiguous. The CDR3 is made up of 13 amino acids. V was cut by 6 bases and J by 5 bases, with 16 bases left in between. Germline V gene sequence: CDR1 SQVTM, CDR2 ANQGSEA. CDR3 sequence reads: CSVSSGSGTEAFF. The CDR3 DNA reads TGCAGCGTCTCGTCGGGGTCGGGGACTGAAGCTTTCTTT.

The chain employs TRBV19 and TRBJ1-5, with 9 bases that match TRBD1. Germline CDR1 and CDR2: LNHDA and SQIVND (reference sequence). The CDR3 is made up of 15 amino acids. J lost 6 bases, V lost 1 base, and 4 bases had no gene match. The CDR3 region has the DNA TGTGCCAGTAGTATAGGGACAGGGGACACTCAGCCCCAGCATTTT. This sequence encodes CASSIGTGDTQPQHF.

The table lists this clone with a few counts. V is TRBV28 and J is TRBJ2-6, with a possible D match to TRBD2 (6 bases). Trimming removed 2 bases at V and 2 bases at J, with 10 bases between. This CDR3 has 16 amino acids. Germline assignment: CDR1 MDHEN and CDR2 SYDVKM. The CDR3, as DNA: TGTGCCAGCAGTTTAATTGGAGGGACTGGGGCCAACGTCCTGACTTTC. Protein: CASSLIGGTGANVLTF.

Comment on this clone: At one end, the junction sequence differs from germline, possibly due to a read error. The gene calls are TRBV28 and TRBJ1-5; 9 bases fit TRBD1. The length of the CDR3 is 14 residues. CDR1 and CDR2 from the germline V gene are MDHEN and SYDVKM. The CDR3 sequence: CASTKGQGNQPQHF. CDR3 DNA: TGTGCCAGCACTAAGGGACAGGGCAACCAGCCCCAGCATTTT.

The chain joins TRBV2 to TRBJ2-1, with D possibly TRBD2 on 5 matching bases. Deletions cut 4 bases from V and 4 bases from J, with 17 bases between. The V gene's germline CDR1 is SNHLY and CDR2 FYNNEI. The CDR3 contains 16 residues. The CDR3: CASSGWLGSDYNEQFF. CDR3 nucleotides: TGTGCCAGCAGTGGTTGGTTGGGTAGCGATTACAATGAGCAGTTCTTC.

The DNA of the CDR3 is TGTGCCAGCAGTTACTCGGTCGCGGGAGGGCGGAATGAGCAGTTCTTC. Translated, it gives CASSYSVAGGRNEQFF. The chain employs TRBV6-5 and TRBJ2-1; 9 positions agree with TRBD2. The V gene end was trimmed by 0 bases and the J gene end by 7 bases; junction bases not matched to a gene: 7. The CDR3 totals 16 residues. Germline values: CDR1 MNHEY, CDR2 SVGAGI.

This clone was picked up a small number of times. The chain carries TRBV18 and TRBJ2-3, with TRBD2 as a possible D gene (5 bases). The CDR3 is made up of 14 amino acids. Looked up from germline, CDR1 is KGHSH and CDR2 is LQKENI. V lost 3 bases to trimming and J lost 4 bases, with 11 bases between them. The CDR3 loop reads CASSPPGGPDTQYF. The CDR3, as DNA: TGTGCCAGCTCACCCCCAGGAGGACCAGATACGCAGTATTTT.

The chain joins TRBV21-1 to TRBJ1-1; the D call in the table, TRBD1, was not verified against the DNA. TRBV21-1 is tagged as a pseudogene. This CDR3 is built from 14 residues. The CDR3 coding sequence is TGTGCCAGCAGCGAGAGCAGGGGAGACACTGAAGCTTTCTTT. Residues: CASSESRGDTEAFF.

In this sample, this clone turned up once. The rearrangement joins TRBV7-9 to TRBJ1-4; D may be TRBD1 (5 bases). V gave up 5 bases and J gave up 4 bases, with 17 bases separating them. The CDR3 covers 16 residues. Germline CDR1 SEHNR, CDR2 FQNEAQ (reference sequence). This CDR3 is CASSPHQTVYNEKLFF. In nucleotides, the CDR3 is TGTGCCAGCAGCCCCCATCAGACAGTCTATAATGAAAAACTGTTTTTT. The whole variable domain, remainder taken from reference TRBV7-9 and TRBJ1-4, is DTGVSQNPRHKITKRGQNVTFRCDPISEHNRLYWYRQTLGQGPEFLTYFQNEAQLEKSRLLSDRFSAERPKGSFSTLEIQRTEQGDSAMYLCASSPHQTVYNEKLFFGSGTQLSVL.

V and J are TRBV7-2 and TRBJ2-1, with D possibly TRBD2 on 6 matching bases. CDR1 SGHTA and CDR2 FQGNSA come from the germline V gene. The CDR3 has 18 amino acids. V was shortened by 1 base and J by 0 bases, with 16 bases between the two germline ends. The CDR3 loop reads CASSLGALGRSSYNEQFF. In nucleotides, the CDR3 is TGTGCCAGCAGCTTAGGGGCCTTAGGGAGGAGCTCCTACAATGAGCAGTTCTTC.

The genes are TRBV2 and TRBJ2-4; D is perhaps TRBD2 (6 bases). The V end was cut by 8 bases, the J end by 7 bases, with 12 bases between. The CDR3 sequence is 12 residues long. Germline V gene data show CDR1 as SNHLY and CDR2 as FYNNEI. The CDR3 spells CASGGRINIQYF. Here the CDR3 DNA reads TGTGCCAGCGGGGGGAGGATCAACATTCAGTACTTC.

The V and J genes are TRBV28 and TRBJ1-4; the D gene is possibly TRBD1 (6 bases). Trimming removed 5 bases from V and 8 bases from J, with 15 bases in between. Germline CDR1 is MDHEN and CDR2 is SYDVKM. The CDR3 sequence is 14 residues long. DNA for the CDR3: TGTGCCAGCAGTAGACAGGACCTTTTGGAAAAACTGTTTTTT. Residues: CASSRQDLLEKLFF.

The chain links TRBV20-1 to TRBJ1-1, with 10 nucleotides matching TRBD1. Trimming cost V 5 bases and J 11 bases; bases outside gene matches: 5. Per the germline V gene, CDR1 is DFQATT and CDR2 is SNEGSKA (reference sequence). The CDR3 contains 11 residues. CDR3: CSAGLGQGAFF. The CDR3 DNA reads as TGCAGTGCTGGACTGGGACAGGGGGCTTTCTTT.

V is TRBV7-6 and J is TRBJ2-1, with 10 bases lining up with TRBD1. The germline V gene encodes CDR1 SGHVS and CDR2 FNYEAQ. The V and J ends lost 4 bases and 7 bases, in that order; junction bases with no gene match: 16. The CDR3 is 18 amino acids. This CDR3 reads CASSSRDRGGVVLNEQFF. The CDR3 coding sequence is TGTGCCAGCAGCTCCCGGGACAGGGGTGGAGTAGTTCTGAATGAGCAGTTCTTC.

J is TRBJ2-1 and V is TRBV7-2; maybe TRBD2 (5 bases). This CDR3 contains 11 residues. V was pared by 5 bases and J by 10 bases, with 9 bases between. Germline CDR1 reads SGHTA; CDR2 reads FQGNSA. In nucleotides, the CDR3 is TGTGCCAGCAGCGAACAGCGGGAGCAGTTCTTC. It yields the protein CASSEQREQFF.

The CDR3 loop reads CASSFGTSWADTQYF. DNA of the CDR3: TGTGCCAGCAGCTTCGGGACTAGCTGGGCAGATACGCAGTATTTT. The V gene is TRBV7-9, the J gene TRBJ2-3; 9 nucleotides align to TRBD2. Germline loops: CDR1 SEHNR, CDR2 FQNEAQ (reference sequence). V gave up 3 bases and J gave up 4 bases; unmatched junction bases: 5. The CDR3 has 15 residues.

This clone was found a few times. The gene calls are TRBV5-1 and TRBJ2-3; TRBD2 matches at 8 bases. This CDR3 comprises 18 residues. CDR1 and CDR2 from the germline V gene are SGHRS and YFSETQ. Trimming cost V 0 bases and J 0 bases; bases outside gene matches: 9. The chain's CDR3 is CASSLALLAEASTDTQYF. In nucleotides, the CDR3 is TGCGCCAGCAGCTTGGCGCTACTAGCGGAAGCTAGCACAGATACGCAGTATTTT.